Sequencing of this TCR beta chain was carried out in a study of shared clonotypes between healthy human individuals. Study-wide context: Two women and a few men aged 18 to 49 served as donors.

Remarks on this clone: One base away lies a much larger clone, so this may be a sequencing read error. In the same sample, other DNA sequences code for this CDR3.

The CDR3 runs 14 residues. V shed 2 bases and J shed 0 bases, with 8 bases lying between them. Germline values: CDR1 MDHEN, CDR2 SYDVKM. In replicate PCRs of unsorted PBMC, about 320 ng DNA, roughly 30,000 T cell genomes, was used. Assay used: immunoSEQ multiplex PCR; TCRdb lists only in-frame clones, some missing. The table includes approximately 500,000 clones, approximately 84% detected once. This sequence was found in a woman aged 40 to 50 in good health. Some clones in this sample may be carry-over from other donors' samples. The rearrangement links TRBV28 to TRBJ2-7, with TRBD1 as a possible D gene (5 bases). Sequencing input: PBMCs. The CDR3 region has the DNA TGTGCCAGCAGTTTAGCAGGGTTCTCCTACGAGCAGTACTTC. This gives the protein CASSLAGFSYEQYF.